One and the same sample provided the 6 T cell receptor beta chains below, sequenced in a study of blood T cell repertoires in COVID-19. Some clones are missing from TCRdb's copy, which holds only in-frame ones; the method was immunoSEQ multiplex PCR. The sample carries over 200,000 clones, 85% to 90% recorded once. Sequencing was carried out using peripheral blood. The origin of the receptors is a man aged 55 to 70 who had recovered from COVID-19.

This clone was detected only once. The chain couples TRBV7-2 to TRBJ2-7, with 13 bases matching TRBD2. The CDR3 sequence is 15 residues long. Germline V gives CDR1 SGHTA, CDR2 FQGNSA. Germline trimming cut 4 bases from V and 7 bases from J; bases unmatched to any gene: 7. The CDR3 coding sequence is TGTGCCAGCAGCTCCACTAGCGGGAGGGCCGGAGAGCAGTACTTC. This translates into CASSSTSGRAGEQYF.

The chain has TRBV3-1 (or the pseudogene TRBV3-2) and TRBJ1-1, with TRBD1 as a possible D gene (6 bases). The length of the CDR3 is 13 residues. V lost 2 bases to trimming and J lost 10 bases, with 14 bases between them. Germline lookup yields CDR1 LGHDT and CDR2 YNNKEL (reference sequence). The CDR3 region has the DNA TGTGCCAGCAGCCAAACGGGGGGCGAGGGAGCTTTCTTT. Translated: CASSQTGGEGAFF.

This chain connects TRBV2 to TRBJ2-5; TRBD1 matches 10 bases. J lost 4 bases, V lost 6 bases, and 2 bases had no gene match. Germline CDR1 reads SNHLY; CDR2 reads FYNNEI. The CDR3 loop spans 13 amino acids. The CDR3 DNA reads as TGTGCCAGCAGGAGGGACAGGGGAGAGACCCAGTACTTC. Protein sequence: CASRRDRGETQYF.

This sequence joins TRBV5-4 and TRBJ2-7, with a possible D match to TRBD1 (6 bases). The germline V gene has CDR1 SGHNT and CDR2 YYREEE (reference sequence). The CDR3 contains 15 residues. Between the trimmed V and J ends, which lost 0 bases and 4 bases, there was a span of 14 bases. This CDR3 is CASSLASTGRYEQYF. The CDR3 DNA reads as TGTGCCAGCAGCTTGGCCTCTACAGGGCGTTACGAGCAGTACTTC.

J is TRBJ1-3 and V is TRBV3-1 (or the pseudogene TRBV3-2); D may be TRBD1 (6 bases). CDR3 length equals 14 residues. Trimming shortened V by 6 bases and J by 4 bases, and 13 bases separated the two germline ends. Germline assignment: CDR1 LGHDT and CDR2 YNNKEL (reference sequence). CDR3 amino acids: CASSFTGTGNTIYF. The CDR3 nucleotides read TGTGCCAGCAGTTTCACCGGGACAGGAAACACCATATATTTT.

The CDR3 bases are TGTGCCAGCAGTGAAGACCAGGGGGCCTACAATGAGCAGTTCTTC. Protein: CASSEDQGAYNEQFF. The chain is built from TRBV2 and TRBJ2-1; 7 bases fit TRBD1. V shed 1 base and J 2 bases; nucleotides not matched to a gene: 2. Per the germline V gene, CDR1 is SNHLY and CDR2 is FYNNEI. This CDR3 region has 15 residues.